Sequencing of this T cell receptor (beta chain) was carried out in a study of cytomegalovirus exposure and HLA in healthy donors. Whole-study results and caveats: In an earlier analysis, about 87% or about 30%: the productive usage of most TCR beta V segments.

CDR1 and CDR2 (germline): SGHAT, FQNNGV. V was clipped by 4 bases and J by 2 bases; unmatched bases: 9. The CDR3 runs 16 residues. A word on this clone: Antigen: not known.

The PCR had 60 Vbeta and 13 Jbeta primers. This table comes from immunoSEQ multiplex PCR, and its TCRdb copy is limited to in-frame clones, with some not included. The sample holds roughly 140,000 clones; around three quarters are singletons and the top ten take 1.5% to 2%. Sequenced input: PBMCs. The sequence was collected from a woman between 40 and 50 years old in good health and CMV-seronegative. This sequence joins TRBV11-2 and TRBJ2-7, with 9 bases lining up with TRBD2. CDR3: CASSYPIAGGPYEQYF. The CDR3 coding sequence is TGTGCCAGCAGCTACCCTATCGCGGGGGGGCCCTACGAGCAGTACTTC.